This is a list of T cell receptor beta chains from one sample in a study of blood T cell repertoires in COVID-19. The protocol was immunoSEQ multiplex PCR, while the TCRdb copy is restricted to in-frame clones and leaves out a portion. This table holds under 150,000 clones, approximately 84% found once. Sequences were obtained from peripheral blood. These receptors were collected from a man between 40 and 49 years old with acute or convalescent COVID-19. Both conserved end residues are part of each CDR3. Each record gives: V gene, D gene, CDR3 length, J gene, clone size, CDR3 protein, CDR3 DNA. D genes are given only for firm matches. Not every row has a clone size; where given, it reads once, few, many or a size class.

TRBV25-1	TRBD1	15	TRBJ2-1	.	CASSDFGQGNNEQFF	TGTGCCAGCAGTGACTTTGGACAGGGTAACAATGAGCAGTTCTTC
TRBV5-1	.	12	TRBJ2-7	.	CASSWSGHEQYF	TGCGCCAGCAGCTGGAGCGGCCACGAGCAGTACTTC
TRBV9	.	15	TRBJ1-4	.	CASSVENRLDEKLFF	TGTGCCAGCAGCGTAGAAAATCGGTTGGATGAAAAACTGTTTTTT
TRBV3-1/TRBV3-2	TRBD1	16	TRBJ2-2	.	CASRPRDRSNTGELFF	TGTGCCAGCAGGCCACGGGACAGGTCGAACACCGGGGAGCTGTTTTTT
TRBV30	.	13	TRBJ2-7	.	CACKHIAGYEQYF	TGTGCCTGCAAACACATAGCCGGCTACGAGCAGTACTTC
TRBV6-1	.	14	TRBJ1-5	.	CASRAGTANQPQHF	TGTGCCAGCAGAGCGGGGACTGCGAATCAGCCCCAGCATTTT
TRBV5-5	TRBD1	15	TRBJ1-4	.	CASSGDRTTNEKLFF	TGTGCCAGCAGCGGGGACAGAACAACTAATGAAAAACTGTTTTTT
TRBV5-1	.	14	TRBJ1-2	.	CASSFVRADYGYTF	TGCGCCAGCAGCTTTGTCAGGGCCGACTATGGCTACACCTTC
TRBV6-4	.	12	TRBJ1-2	.	CASSGPEYGYTF	TGTGCCAGCAGTGGGCCCGAATATGGCTACACCTTC
TRBV19	TRBD1	16	TRBJ1-4	.	CASSIKTGGVNEKLFF	TGTGCCAGTAGTATCAAGACAGGGGGCGTTAATGAAAAACTGTTTTTT
TRBV6-5	TRBD1	15	TRBJ1-1	once	CASSYDDRGRSKAFF	TGTGCCAGCAGTTACGACGACAGGGGTAGGAGTAAAGCTTTCTTT
TRBV24-1	TRBD1	18	TRBJ2-2	.	CATSVPYPGTGDTGELFF	TGTGCCACCAGTGTCCCGTACCCCGGGACAGGGGACACCGGGGAGCTGTTTTTT
TRBV5-1	TRBD1	15	TRBJ2-3	.	CASSLGTGMSDTQYF	TGCGCCAGCAGCTTAGGGACAGGGATGTCAGATACGCAGTATTTT
TRBV7-9	.	15	TRBJ2-1	.	CASSLVSGSYNEQFF	TGTGCCAGCAGCCTCGTAAGCGGGTCATACAATGAGCAGTTCTTC
TRBV9	TRBD2	18	TRBJ2-2	.	CASSVLLGLAANTGELFF	TGTGCCAGCAGTGTTCTACTAGGACTAGCGGCTAACACCGGGGAGCTGTTTTTT
TRBV3-1/TRBV3-2	TRBD1	13	TRBJ1-2	.	CASSRGQGEGYTF	TGTGCCAGCAGCCGAGGACAGGGTGAGGGCTACACCTTC
TRBV27	TRBD1	14	TRBJ1-1	.	CASSSYRDRGEAFF	TGTGCCAGCAGTTCGTACCGGGACAGGGGTGAAGCTTTCTTT
TRBV20-1	TRBD2	14	TRBJ2-1	.	CSASASGGLDEQFF	TGCAGTGCTAGTGCTAGCGGGGGGTTAGATGAGCAGTTCTTC
TRBV19	TRBD1	16	TRBJ2-7	.	CASSTQGTGLVHEQYF	TGTGCCAGTAGCACACAGGGGACAGGCCTTGTCCACGAGCAGTACTTC
TRBV4-3	TRBD2	15	TRBJ2-5	.	CASSQDPGGRETQYF	TGCGCCAGCAGCCAAGATCCGGGGGGGCGGGAGACCCAGTACTTC
TRBV15	.	13	TRBJ1-1	.	CATSREGGTEAFF	TGTGCCACCAGCAGAGAAGGGGGCACTGAAGCTTTCTTT